These T cell receptor beta chains were read from a single sample in a study of blood T cells in healthy people across ages. TCRdb processed the 5' RACE reads anew with MiXCR; each CDR3 protein has one entry. The sample yields about 1.6 million distinct CDR3 sequences, 34% seen once. Source material: blood. The source is a woman aged 25 to 39 in good health. Both conserved end residues are part of each CDR3. A D gene is named only where the DNA matches it firmly. Size is omitted from some rows. Given values are once, few, many or a class for expanded clones.

clone size	D gene	V gene	J gene	CDR3 protein	CDR3 DNA
few	TRBD1	TRBV6-5	TRBJ2-1	CASSFSGTGGVFGSYNEQFF	TGTGCCAGCAGTTTCTCCGGGACAGGGGGCGTTTTTGGCTCCTACAATGAGCAGTTCTTC
-	-	TRBV10-3	TRBJ2-7	CAISESFGRSYEQYF	TGTGCCATCAGTGAGTCTTTTGGAAGGTCCTACGAGCAGTACTTC
few	-	TRBV3-1	TRBJ1-2	CASSLTGDLIYGYTF	TGTGCCAGCAGCCTTACCGGTGACTTAATCTATGGCTACACCTTC
-	TRBD1	TRBV20-1	TRBJ2-1	CSARTGVLNEQFF	TGCAGTGCCCGGACAGGGGTTCTCAATGAGCAGTTCTTC
-	-	TRBV12-3/TRBV12-4	TRBJ2-3	CASSLMGGTTDTEYF	TGTGCCAGCAGTTTAATGGGCGGGACCACAGATACGGAGTATTTT
few	TRBD2	TRBV12-3/TRBV12-4	TRBJ2-1	CASRLAVNEQFF	TGTGCCAGCCGACTAGCGGTCAATGAGCAGTTCTTC
-	-	TRBV7-6	TRBJ2-3	CASSPTGGLGADTQYF	TGTGCCAGCAGCCCAACCGGCGGGTTGGGCGCAGATACGCAGTATTTT
-	-	TRBV12-3/TRBV12-4	TRBJ1-2	CASRPPGTLKGCGYTF	TGTGCCAGCAGACCGCCCGGGACTCTCAAAGGATGTGGCTACACCTTC
-	-	TRBV6-1	TRBJ1-1	CAVQGGNTEAFF	TGTGCCGTACAGGGCGGGAACACTGAAGCTTTCTTT
-	TRBD2	TRBV7-9	TRBJ2-3	CAIAGFDTDTQYF	TGTGCCATAGCGGGGTTTGACACAGATACGCAGTATTTT
-	TRBD2	TRBV9	TRBJ2-1	CASSARTSGRAKDEQFF	TGTGCCAGCAGCGCCAGGACTAGCGGGAGGGCCAAGGATGAGCAGTTCTTC
few	-	TRBV4-2	TRBJ1-2	CASSQGSQKNYGYTF	TGTGCCAGCAGCCAAGGGTCGCAAAAGAACTATGGCTACACCTTC
-	TRBD2	TRBV3-1	TRBJ2-1	CASSQDWLAGGFHNEQFF	TGTGCCAGCAGCCAAGATTGGCTAGCGGGGGGGTTTCACAATGAGCAGTTCTTC
-	-	TRBV5-1	TRBJ2-6	CASSNTGLSGANVLTF	TGCGCCAGCAGCAACACGGGTCTCTCTGGGGCCAACGTCCTGACTTTC
few	TRBD1	TRBV7-9	TRBJ2-5	CASSLALAQGAGETQYF	TGTGCCAGCAGCTTAGCGCTTGCACAGGGGGCAGGAGAGACCCAGTACTTC
many	TRBD2	TRBV4-1	TRBJ2-7	CASSQGLADPSYEQYF	TGCGCCAGCAGCCAAGGCCTAGCGGACCCGTCCTACGAGCAGTACTTC
-	TRBD2	TRBV2	TRBJ2-5	CASSALAGGGQYF	TGTGCCAGCAGTGCCCTAGCGGGAGGTGGGCAGTACTTC
-	-	TRBV27	TRBJ2-3	CASSFSTILGVDTQYF	TGTGCCAGCAGTTTTTCGACGATACTAGGGGTGGATACGCAGTATTTT
-	-	TRBV5-6	TRBJ1-4	CASSHRTSNEKLFF	TGTGCCAGCAGCCACAGGACCTCTAATGAAAAACTGTTTTTT
-	-	TRBV6-5	TRBJ2-4	CASRNRESESDIQYF	TGTGCCAGCAGGAACAGGGAGAGTGAGTCGGACATTCAGTACTTC